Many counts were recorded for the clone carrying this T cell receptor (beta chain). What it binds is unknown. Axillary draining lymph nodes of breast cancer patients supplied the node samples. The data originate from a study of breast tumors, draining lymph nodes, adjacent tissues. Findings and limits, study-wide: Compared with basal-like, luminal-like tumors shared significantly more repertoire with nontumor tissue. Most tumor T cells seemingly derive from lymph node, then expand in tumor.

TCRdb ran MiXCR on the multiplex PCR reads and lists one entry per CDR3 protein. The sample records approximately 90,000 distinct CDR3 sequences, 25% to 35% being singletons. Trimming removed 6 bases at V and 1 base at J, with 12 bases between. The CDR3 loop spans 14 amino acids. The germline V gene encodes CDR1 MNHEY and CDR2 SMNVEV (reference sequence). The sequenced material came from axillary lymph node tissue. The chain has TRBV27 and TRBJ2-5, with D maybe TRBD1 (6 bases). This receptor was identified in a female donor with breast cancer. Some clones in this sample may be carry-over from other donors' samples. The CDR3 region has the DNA TGTGCCAGCAGGTGGACAGCTTCCCAAGAGACCCAGTACTTC. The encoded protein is CASRWTASQETQYF.